These 16 T cell receptor beta chains were all obtained from the same sample, sequenced in a study of T cell repertoires in cytomegalovirus infection (dated by TCRdb to the late 2010s). TCRdb shows the sequencer as Illumina HiSeq 1500. TCRdb applied fastp at Q25 and MiXCR to the public reads, then kept only in-frame beta chains. All rows with the same CDR3 protein become a single entry with the most common DNA and genes. In this sample the table shows more than 85,000 distinct CDR3 sequences, about 22% of which occur a single time. The leading ten clones occupy approximately 39% of the sample. Sequencing was done on a sample of CD8+ T cells from PBMCs. The receptors derive from a human donor in good health (CMV status not recorded). Some clones in this sample may be carry-over from other donors' samples.

The chain has TRBV30 and TRBJ1-1; D is undetermined. Germline lookup yields CDR1 GTSNPN and CDR2 SVGIG (reference sequence). The V end was cut by 1 base, the J end by 6 bases, with 12 bases between. The CDR3 extends over 13 amino acids. The CDR3 reads CAWSGEGSSEAFF. CDR3 DNA: TGTGCCTGGAGTGGGGAGGGTAGTTCTGAAGCTTTCTTT.

This chain connects TRBV28 to TRBJ2-7; 8 nucleotides align to TRBD1. Germline CDR1 and CDR2: MDHEN and SYDVKM. After removal of 1 base from V and 3 bases from J, the junction contained 8 bases not matched to a gene. The CDR3 length is 16 residues. The CDR3 DNA reads as TGTGCCAGCAGTTTATATCCCACAGGGGGTCTCTACGAGCAGTACTTC. As protein: CASSLYPTGGLYEQYF.

This chain links TRBV7-4 with TRBJ2-3; perhaps TRBD2 as D (6 bases). The germline gives CDR1 SGHVT, CDR2 SQSDAQ. The CDR3 covers 15 residues. V was trimmed by 6 bases and J by 0 bases, leaving 13 bases between them. This CDR3 is CASSYSGSSTDTQYF. The CDR3 DNA follows: TGTGCCAGCAGTTATAGCGGATCTAGCACAGATACGCAGTATTTT.

This clonotype appeared many times. The chain recombines TRBV7-2 with TRBJ2-3; weak D call: TRBD1 (5 bases). The CDR3 length is 15 residues. The germline V gene encodes CDR1 SGHTA and CDR2 FQGNSA. V was pared by 5 bases and J by 0 bases, with 12 bases between. Here the CDR3 reads CASSVTGYSTDTQYF. CDR3 in DNA: TGTGCCAGCAGCGTAACAGGATATAGCACAGATACGCAGTATTTT.

The chain uses TRBV28 and TRBJ1-3; D unresolved. The CDR3 is 13 amino acids. The germline gives CDR1 MDHEN, CDR2 SYDVKM. V dropped 2 bases and J dropped 6 bases, with 8 bases sitting between them. The CDR3: CASSLPPENTIYF. The DNA for the CDR3 is TGTGCCAGCAGTTTACCTCCCGAAAACACCATATATTTT.

This clonotype was seen a handful of times. The chain couples TRBV27 to TRBJ2-1, with 8 bases aligning to TRBD2. J was trimmed by 9 bases and V by 5 bases; bases with no gene match: 12. Germline CDR1 reads MNHEY; CDR2 reads SMNVEV (reference sequence). The CDR3 is 15 residues long. The CDR3 nucleotides are TGTGCCAGCAGTCCTAGCGGGTATACTTCAGGTGAGCAGTTCTTC. It yields the protein CASSPSGYTSGEQFF.

The chain couples TRBV30 to TRBJ2-7; 7 nucleotides agree with TRBD2. Germline-derived CDR1 and CDR2 are GTSNPN and SVGIG (reference sequence). The CDR3 loop spans 13 amino acids. V lost 0 bases, J lost 7 bases, and 6 bases stayed unmatched. Here the CDR3 reads CAWSVGGGGEQYF. The CDR3 DNA follows: TGTGCCTGGAGTGTAGGCGGGGGAGGTGAGCAGTACTTC. Based on the CDR3 plus reference TRBV30 and TRBJ2-7, the full variable domain is SQTIHQWPATLVQPVGSPLSLECTVEGTSNPNLYWYRQAAGRGLQLLFYSVGIGQISSEVPQNLSASRPQDRQFILSSKKLLLSDSGFYLCAWSVGGGGEQYFGPGTRLTVT.

This sequence joins TRBV6-6 and TRBJ2-3; the match to TRBD2 covers 7 bases. V shed 5 bases, J shed 3 bases, and the junction held 8 bases outside the gene matches. The V gene's germline CDR1 is MNHNY and CDR2 SVGAGI (reference sequence). CDR3 length: 15 amino acids. In nucleotides, the CDR3 is TGTGCCAGCAGTCTCCGGACTAGTGGGACAGATACGCAGTATTTT. It codes for CASSLRTSGTDTQYF.

The J gene is TRBJ1-1, the V gene TRBV19; TRBD1 agrees at 8 bases. V was pared by 10 bases and J by 1 base, with 17 bases of the junction left unmatched. Per germline, CDR1 LNHDA and CDR2 SQIVND (reference sequence). The CDR3 covers 17 residues. In nucleotides, the CDR3 is TGTGCCACATATCGGGGCAGGGGGCGTATGGAGAACACTGAAGCTTTCTTT. Translating it yields CATYRGRGRMENTEAFF. Looking up the rest from reference TRBV19 and TRBJ1-1 gives the full variable domain: DGGITQSPKYLFRKEGQNVTLSCEQNLNHDAMYWYRQDPGQGLRLIYYSQIVNDFQKGDIAEGYSVSREKKESFPLTVTSAQKNPTAFYLCATYRGRGRMENTEAFFGQGTRLTVV.

V and J are TRBV14 and TRBJ1-6; D remains ambiguous. Germline V gives CDR1 SGHDN, CDR2 FVKESK. The CDR3 is 14 amino acids. The V gene lost 0 bases and the J gene lost 4 bases, with 4 bases spanning the gap. CDR3 DNA sequence: TGTGCCAGCAGCCAAGATTATTATAATTCACCCCTCCACTTT. This translates into CASSQDYYNSPLHF.

This clonotype occurred once. The V call is TRBV20-1, the J call TRBJ1-5; D not certain. Germline V CDR1 and CDR2: DFQATT, SNEGSKA (reference sequence). V lost 3 bases to trimming and J lost 6 bases, with 15 bases between them. This CDR3 spans 14 amino acids. The CDR3 protein is CSASETAVGQPQHF. CDR3 DNA: TGCAGTGCTAGTGAGACCGCAGTGGGTCAGCCCCAGCATTTT.

The chain links TRBV28 to TRBJ2-5; possibly TRBD2 for D (7 bases). The CDR3 extends over 15 amino acids. The germline CDR1 and CDR2 sequences are MDHEN and SYDVKM. The germline V and J ends were trimmed by 3 bases and 2 bases, with 13 bases remaining between them. The CDR3 region has the DNA TGTGCCAGCAGTTTGATGGGGGGGCCACAAGAGACCCAGTACTTC. This gives the protein CASSLMGGPQETQYF.

The genes are TRBV7-9 and TRBJ1-5; weak D call: TRBD1 (5 bases). Trimming stripped 6 bases from V and 7 bases from J, with 13 bases between. The CDR3 is 13 residues long. Germline-derived CDR1 and CDR2 are SEHNR and FQNEAQ (reference sequence). This CDR3 is CASRLHGDQPQHF. In DNA, the CDR3 is TGTGCCAGCAGATTACACGGGGACCAGCCCCAGCATTTT.

The chain couples TRBV4-2 to TRBJ2-7, with D unclear. The CDR3 covers 16 residues. The germline V and J ends were trimmed by 1 base and 2 bases, with 15 bases remaining between them. CDR1 is LGHNA, CDR2 YNFKEQ, per germline. DNA of the CDR3: TGTGCCAGCAGCCAAGGTCGCGAAGGGTCCCCCTACGAGCAGTACTTC. Translating it yields CASSQGREGSPYEQYF.

In its sample, this clonotype was seen many times. The V gene is TRBV4-1, the J gene TRBJ2-5; D is unclear. This CDR3 is built from 12 residues. Trimming took off 1 base at V and 4 bases at J, with 4 bases between the two ends. Germline CDR1 is MGHRA and CDR2 is YSYEKL. Here the CDR3 DNA reads TGCGCCAGCAGCCAAGGGGGAGAGACCCAGTACTTC. Translation: CASSQGGETQYF.

A few counts support this clonotype. The J gene is TRBJ2-1, the V gene TRBV15; D remains ambiguous. The CDR3 has 15 residues. CDR1 is LNHNV, CDR2 YYDKDF, per germline (reference sequence). Trimming shortened V by 0 bases and J by 0 bases, and 6 bases separated the two germline ends. In nucleotides, the CDR3 is TGTGCCACCAGCAGAGATAAGAGCTCCTACAATGAGCAGTTCTTC. It yields the protein CATSRDKSSYNEQFF.